This T cell receptor beta chain was profiled in a study of blood T cell repertoires in COVID-19. On the study more broadly: Samples of COVID-19 (acute and convalescent) were obtained from the United States, Italy and Spain. PBMCs, B-cell-depleted T cells, or T cells were the source of the cDNA or gDNA that made up the material.

The V and J ends lost 4 bases and 0 bases respectively, with 8 bases between them. CDR1 is SGHRS and CDR2 is YFSETQ in the germline V gene. The CDR3 loop spans 14 amino acids. TCRdb keeps only in-frame clones here, not all; method: immunoSEQ multiplex PCR. The repertoire holds about 270,000 clones, with around 88% as singletons. The Seattle patients joined while their infection was active and were tracked longitudinally afterward. This clone has just a few counts. V usage is TRBV5-1 and J usage is TRBJ1-3; D is undetermined. The sequence was collected from a woman of 80 years or more with COVID-19, enrolled during active disease. Sequencing input: peripheral blood. The CDR3 DNA follows: TGCGCCAGCAGCGTCGGTAACTCTGGAAACACCATATATTTT. It yields the protein CASSVGNSGNTIYF.